These T cell receptor beta chains were read from a single sample in a study of cytomegalovirus exposure and HLA in healthy donors. Using immunoSEQ multiplex PCR, the repertoire was profiled, and TCRdb retains in-frame clones only, with some absent. The table records 200,000 to 250,000 clones, approximately 68% of them present only once. Sequencing was performed on PBMCs. These receptors originate from a woman aged 25 to 39 in good health and CMV-seronegative. CDR3s include the opening cysteine and the closing phenylalanine or tryptophan. A D gene is named only where the DNA matches it firmly. Expanded clones get a size class; other rows say once, few or many, or leave the size out.

v_gene: TRBV7-2
j_gene: TRBJ1-2
abundance: -
d_gene: TRBD1
CDR3nt: TGTGCCAGCAGCCCGGGACAGGGGGGAAACTATGGCTACACCTTC
CDR3aa: CASSPGQGGNYGYTF

v_gene: TRBV7-3
j_gene: TRBJ2-1
abundance: -
d_gene: -
CDR3nt: TGTGCCAGCAGCTTAGAAGGGGCTAAAGGGAATGAGCAGTTCTTC
CDR3aa: CASSLEGAKGNEQFF

v_gene: TRBV5-1
j_gene: TRBJ2-3
abundance: -
d_gene: TRBD2
CDR3nt: TGCGCCAGCAGCCGTAGGACTAGCGGGACCAGCACAGATACGCAGTATTTT
CDR3aa: CASSRRTSGTSTDTQYF

v_gene: TRBV6-1
j_gene: TRBJ2-7
abundance: few
d_gene: TRBD2
CDR3nt: TGTGCCAGCCTACTAGCGGGACACTACGAGCAGTACTTC
CDR3aa: CASLLAGHYEQYF

v_gene: TRBV10-3
j_gene: TRBJ1-2
abundance: few
d_gene: -
CDR3nt: TGTGCCATCAGTGACGCGGCGGCTAACTATGGCTACACCTTC
CDR3aa: CAISDAAANYGYTF

v_gene: TRBV5-4
j_gene: TRBJ2-7
abundance: few
d_gene: -
CDR3nt: TGTGCCAGCAGCTTGGAGTTGGGAACAGGGACCGAGCAGTACTTC
CDR3aa: CASSLELGTGTEQYF

v_gene: TRBV5-4
j_gene: TRBJ1-1
abundance: few
d_gene: TRBD1
CDR3nt: TGTGCCAGCAGCCCCGACAGGGGGAACACTGAAGCTTTCTTT
CDR3aa: CASSPDRGNTEAFF

v_gene: TRBV11-3
j_gene: TRBJ2-1
abundance: few
d_gene: -
CDR3nt: TGTGCCAGCAGCCCCCCCCGAGAGAATGAGCAGTTCTTC
CDR3aa: CASSPPRENEQFF

v_gene: TRBV5-6
j_gene: TRBJ1-1
abundance: -
d_gene: -
CDR3nt: TGTGCCAGCAGCTTGGCGGCGGGGAAAGCTTTCTTT
CDR3aa: CASSLAAGKAFF

v_gene: TRBV9
j_gene: TRBJ1-2
abundance: once
d_gene: TRBD1
CDR3nt: TGTGCCAGCAGCGACGGACTGACAGGGAGTGGCTACACCTTC
CDR3aa: CASSDGLTGSGYTF

v_gene: TRBV5-1
j_gene: TRBJ2-5
abundance: once
d_gene: TRBD2
CDR3nt: TGTGCCAGCAGCTGGGGGGGGGAGACCCAGTACTTC
CDR3aa: CASSWGGETQYF

v_gene: TRBV7-2
j_gene: TRBJ1-1
abundance: -
d_gene: -
CDR3nt: TGTGCCAGCAGCTCACAGAACCGTAACACTGAAGCTTTCTTT
CDR3aa: CASSSQNRNTEAFF

v_gene: TRBV7-8
j_gene: TRBJ1-1
abundance: few
d_gene: -
CDR3nt: TGTGCCAGCAGCTTACTCCCGGGAGGGTACACTGAAGCTTTCTTT
CDR3aa: CASSLLPGGYTEAFF

v_gene: TRBV7-6
j_gene: TRBJ2-1
abundance: -
d_gene: TRBD2
CDR3nt: TGTGCCAGCAGCCTATGGACTAGCCGGACGGCCCGGAATGAGCAGTTCTTC
CDR3aa: CASSLWTSRTARNEQFF

v_gene: TRBV6-5
j_gene: TRBJ2-4
abundance: -
d_gene: TRBD2
CDR3nt: TGTGCCAGCAGTCTCCGGGGGGGCATCAACATTCAGTACTTC
CDR3aa: CASSLRGGINIQYF

v_gene: TRBV7-9
j_gene: TRBJ2-2
abundance: -
d_gene: TRBD2
CDR3nt: TGTGCCAGCAGCCTCCACTGGACTAGCGGGATCACCGGGGAGCTGTTTTTT
CDR3aa: CASSLHWTSGITGELFF

v_gene: TRBV19
j_gene: TRBJ1-2
abundance: -
d_gene: TRBD1
CDR3nt: TGTGCCAGTAGTAGAAACCGGGACAGGAGCTATGGCTACACCTTC
CDR3aa: CASSRNRDRSYGYTF

v_gene: TRBV6-6
j_gene: TRBJ2-1
abundance: -
d_gene: -
CDR3nt: TGTGCCAGCAGTTACGGCGGAGCCTACAATGAGCAGTTCTTC
CDR3aa: CASSYGGAYNEQFF

v_gene: TRBV7-9
j_gene: TRBJ1-1
abundance: -
d_gene: -
CDR3nt: TGTGCCAGCAGCCTGACGGGGAACACTGAAGCTTTCTTT
CDR3aa: CASSLTGNTEAFF

v_gene: TRBV6-1
j_gene: TRBJ1-2
abundance: -
d_gene: -
CDR3nt: TGTGCCAGCAAGCAATATTCTACAGGGAGGGCTGGCTACACCTTC
CDR3aa: CASKQYSTGRAGYTF

v_gene: TRBV2
j_gene: TRBJ1-4
abundance: -
d_gene: -
CDR3nt: TGTGCCAGCAGCTTGCTGGGCGATAATGAAAAACTGTTTTTT
CDR3aa: CASSLLGDNEKLFF

v_gene: TRBV5-6
j_gene: TRBJ1-1
abundance: -
d_gene: TRBD1
CDR3nt: TGTGCCAGCAGCTTACCGGGACAGGCGGGGACTGAAGCTTTCTTT
CDR3aa: CASSLPGQAGTEAFF

v_gene: TRBV6-1
j_gene: TRBJ1-5
abundance: -
d_gene: -
CDR3nt: TGTGCCAGCGGAGGGGACCTCAGGCAGCCCCAGAATTTT
CDR3aa: CASGGDLRQPQNF

v_gene: TRBV28
j_gene: TRBJ1-6
abundance: -
d_gene: -
CDR3nt: TGTGCCAGCAGATTTCCGGGACTCAGGAATTCACCCCTCCACTTT
CDR3aa: CASRFPGLRNSPLHF

v_gene: TRBV5-4
j_gene: TRBJ2-2
abundance: -
d_gene: -
CDR3nt: TGTGCCAGCAGCTTGGGACTTCTTTCCGGGGAGCTGTTTTTT
CDR3aa: CASSLGLLSGELFF

v_gene: TRBV7-8
j_gene: TRBJ2-6
abundance: -
d_gene: -
CDR3nt: TGTGCCAGCAGCTTATTAAGGATTGACAGGCTGGGGGCCAACGTCCTGACTTTC
CDR3aa: CASSLLRIDRLGANVLTF

v_gene: TRBV2
j_gene: TRBJ1-4
abundance: -
d_gene: -
CDR3nt: TGTGCCAGCAGTGAAGGGCCCAAAGGGGGTGAAAAACTGTTTTTT
CDR3aa: CASSEGPKGGEKLFF

v_gene: TRBV11-1
j_gene: TRBJ1-5
abundance: -
d_gene: -
CDR3nt: TGTGCCAGCAGCTTAGATTCGGTTCAGCCCCAGCATTTT
CDR3aa: CASSLDSVQPQHF

v_gene: TRBV6-4
j_gene: TRBJ2-3
abundance: -
d_gene: -
CDR3nt: TGTGCCAGCAGTGACTCGTCAGGGAAAGATACGCAGTATTTT
CDR3aa: CASSDSSGKDTQYF

v_gene: TRBV6-5
j_gene: TRBJ1-1
abundance: -
d_gene: -
CDR3nt: TGTGCCACCGGACAGTACACTGAAGCTTTCTTT
CDR3aa: CATGQYTEAFF

v_gene: TRBV11-3
j_gene: TRBJ2-1
abundance: once
d_gene: TRBD2
CDR3nt: TGTGCCAGCAGCTTCTCCGGGACTAGCGCAGACAATGAGCAGTTCTTC
CDR3aa: CASSFSGTSADNEQFF

v_gene: TRBV7-9
j_gene: TRBJ2-3
abundance: -
d_gene: -
CDR3nt: TGTGCCAGCTCCCCCTGGGGGGGGGCCGGGCCCACAGATACGCAGTATTTT
CDR3aa: CASSPWGGAGPTDTQYF

v_gene: TRBV6-6
j_gene: TRBJ2-7
abundance: -
d_gene: -
CDR3nt: TGTGCCAGCAGTCCTCGGGAAAACTACGAGCAGTACTTC
CDR3aa: CASSPRENYEQYF

v_gene: TRBV7-9
j_gene: TRBJ2-5
abundance: few
d_gene: TRBD1
CDR3nt: TGTGCCAGCAGCTTACAGGGGGTTGTTGGGGAGACCCAGTACTTC
CDR3aa: CASSLQGVVGETQYF

v_gene: TRBV2
j_gene: TRBJ2-2
abundance: once
d_gene: TRBD2
CDR3nt: TGTGCCAGCAGGACTCTAGCGGGAGATACCGGGGAGCTGTTTTTT
CDR3aa: CASRTLAGDTGELFF

v_gene: TRBV6-1
j_gene: TRBJ1-1
abundance: few
d_gene: TRBD1
CDR3nt: TGTGCCAGCAGTTATACAGGGGGTACTGAAGCTTTCTTT
CDR3aa: CASSYTGGTEAFF

v_gene: TRBV13
j_gene: TRBJ1-2
abundance: few
d_gene: -
CDR3nt: TGTGCCAGCAGCTTATCAGGGGATCCTAACTATGGCTACACCTTC
CDR3aa: CASSLSGDPNYGYTF